This T cell receptor beta chain was profiled in a study of blood T cells in healthy people across ages. Combining a sample-barcoded 5' primer with a J-beta primer mix, a second PCR ran for roughly 6 to 12 cycles. MiXCR, applied by TCRdb to the 5' RACE reads, yields one record per CDR3 protein. The sample lists under 2,000,000 distinct CDR3 sequences; roughly 52% were seen once. The V gene's germline CDR1 is SGHAT and CDR2 FQNNGV. V shed 5 bases and J shed 1 base, with 11 bases lying between them. The CDR3 length is 14 residues. This receptor was taken from a woman in her thirties or forties in good health. Sequencing was performed on blood. This chain links TRBV11-2 with TRBJ2-5, with D maybe TRBD1 (5 bases). The CDR3 sequence is CASSTEGVQETQYF. The CDR3 DNA sequence: TGTGCCAGCAGCACAGAAGGGGTCCAAGAGACCCAGTACTTC.